This T cell receptor (beta chain) was documented in a study of T cells after yellow fever vaccination. Note on this clonotype: Its antigen is unidentified.

Trimming pared 7 bases from V and 0 bases from J, leaving 10 bases between. The CDR3 totals 13 residues. Study outcomes and limitations: The study re-detected most primary-vaccination clones after the booster (approximately 96% CD4, 85% to 90% CD8). The secondary response showed a weaker magnitude and a faster peak, day 5 versus 15. Few clonotypes appeared in both CD4 and CD8 compartments.

TCRdb re-called the 5' RACE reads with MiXCR, one entry per CDR3 protein. The sample has tens of thousands of distinct CDR3 sequences, around 7.7% seen once. This sequence was found in a man aged 25-40 years who received the YFV17D yellow fever vaccine. The input for sequencing was CD8+ T cells sorted from PBMCs, taken on the day of the yellow fever booster vaccination. The chain is built from TRBV12-3 or TRBV12-4 and TRBJ2-7; no reliable D call. The CDR3 here is CASTVRPSYEQYF. CDR3 bases: TGTGCCAGCACGGTTAGACCCTCCTACGAGCAGTACTTC.